This entry is about one TCR beta chain. This sample is drawn from a study of cytomegalovirus exposure and HLA in healthy donors. The PCR made use of 60 Vbeta and 13 Jbeta primers. Sequenced by immunoSEQ multiplex PCR; TCRdb stores in-frame clones only, minus some. There are about 150,000 clones in the sample; more than 60% occur only once, and approximately 11% lies in the top ten. The sequence was obtained from a man aged 18 to 29 in good health and CMV-seropositive. Sequencing was carried out using PBMCs.

CDR3 amino acids: CASSRDPNRQGPGRPQHF. The DNA for the CDR3 is TGTGCCAGTAGTAGAGATCCGAACCGACAGGGCCCTGGGAGGCCCCAGCATTTT. The J gene is TRBJ1-5, the V gene TRBV19; 7 nucleotides agree with TRBD1. This CDR3 region has 18 residues. The ends lost 4 bases at V and 9 bases at J; junction bases unmatched: 21. Germline V gives CDR1 LNHDA, CDR2 SQIVND (reference sequence). Full variable domain (rest looked up from reference TRBV19 and TRBJ1-5): DGGITQSPKYLFRKEGQNVTLSCEQNLNHDAMYWYRQDPGQGLRLIYYSQIVNDFQKGDIAEGYSVSREKKESFPLTVTSAQKNPTAFYLCASSRDPNRQGPGRPQHFGDGTRLSIL.